The 20 T cell receptor beta chains in this list originate from one sample, sequenced in a study of control samples from healthy donors and cancer patients. Data came from immunoSEQ multiplex PCR; TCRdb stores just in-frame clones and leaves some out. Of fewer than 95,000 clones listed, around 85% are singletons. The sample consisted of blood. These receptors were obtained from a man between 25 and 39 years old in good health.

The chain links TRBV6-4 to TRBJ1-2, with 8 bases fitting TRBD1. The CDR3 length is 13 residues. V lost 4 bases, J lost 4 bases, and 2 bases stayed unmatched. The germline V gene has CDR1 MRHNA and CDR2 SNTAGT. Here the CDR3 DNA reads TGTGCCAGCAGTGTCGACAGGGGCTATGGCTACACCTTC. Residues: CASSVDRGYGYTF.

The chain couples TRBV7-9 to TRBJ1-3; D is uncertain. The CDR3 extends over 14 amino acids. The germline CDR1 and CDR2 sequences are SEHNR and FQNEAQ (reference sequence). V was clipped by 5 bases and J by 0 bases, with 8 bases between them. This CDR3 reads CASSLTASGNTIYF. The CDR3 DNA is TGTGCCAGCAGCCTCACAGCCTCTGGAAACACCATATATTTT.

This clone was seen more than once but under ten times. The V and J genes are TRBV5-1 and TRBJ1-2; a possible D gene is TRBD1 (6 bases). Trimming left V 7 bases short and J 6 bases short, with 19 bases between. The CDR3 sequence is 14 residues long. Germline V CDR1 and CDR2: SGHRS, YFSETQ. The CDR3 spells CASANAGGANGYTF. The CDR3, as DNA: TGCGCCAGCGCAAATGCGGGGGGGGCCAATGGCTACACCTTC.

The chain has TRBV5-4 and TRBJ1-3; D gene uncertain. Germline V lookup: CDR1 SGHNT, CDR2 YYREEE (reference sequence). V lost 4 bases, J lost 6 bases, and 20 bases lay in between. The CDR3 has 16 residues. In DNA form, the CDR3 reads TGTGCCAGCAGCAACCTCATGACCGGGAAGGAAAACACCATATATTTT. Its protein is CASSNLMTGKENTIYF.

The gene calls are TRBV5-1 and TRBJ1-6, with 8 bases aligning to TRBD1. With V trimmed by 6 bases and J by 10 bases, 12 bases remained unmatched. The CDR3 has 15 amino acids. Germline V gives CDR1 SGHRS, CDR2 YFSETQ. The CDR3 DNA is TGCGCCAGCAAGGCTTACTCAGGGGGCGGATCACCCCTCCACTTT. This sequence encodes CASKAYSGGGSPLHF.

The V call is TRBV5-5, the J call TRBJ2-1; D is unresolved. Trimming took off 0 bases at V and 4 bases at J, with 8 bases between the two ends. CDR3 length: 14 amino acids. Looked up from germline, CDR1 is SGHKS and CDR2 is YYEKEE (reference sequence). The CDR3 protein is CASSLATGYNEQFF. The CDR3, as DNA: TGTGCCAGCAGCTTGGCAACCGGATACAATGAGCAGTTCTTC.

Remarks on this clone: This same CDR3 is encoded by further DNA sequences in the sample. This sequence joins TRBV5-1 and TRBJ1-1, with 7 bases matching TRBD1. Per the germline V gene, CDR1 is SGHRS and CDR2 is YFSETQ. This CDR3 has 13 residues. The J segment lost 1 base and the V segment lost 5 bases, leaving 2 bases of the junction unmatched. CDR3: CASSRDRNTEAFF. CDR3 sequence (DNA): TGCGCCAGCAGTCGGGACAGGAACACTGAAGCTTTCTTT.

The chain has TRBV18 and TRBJ2-1; D perhaps matches TRBD2 (7 bases). Trimming took off 3 bases at V and 5 bases at J, with 11 bases between the two ends. This CDR3 is 14 amino acids long. Germline values: CDR1 KGHSH, CDR2 LQKENI. CDR3 coding DNA: TGTGCCAGCTCACCCGGGGGGCAGGACAATGAGCAGTTCTTC. It is translated as CASSPGGQDNEQFF.

The gene calls are TRBV7-2 and TRBJ2-3; possibly TRBD2 for D (6 bases). Germline-derived CDR1 and CDR2 are SGHTA and FQGNSA. CDR3 length equals 15 residues. Trimming left V 5 bases short and J 2 bases short, with 14 bases between. CDR3 DNA sequence: TGTGCCAGCAGCCCAGGGACTGGAATCACAGATACGCAGTATTTT. This encodes CASSPGTGITDTQYF.

The chain uses TRBV2 and TRBJ2-4, with TRBD2 as a possible D gene (5 bases). Per germline, CDR1 SNHLY and CDR2 FYNNEI. The germline V and J ends were trimmed by 2 bases and 0 bases, with 8 bases remaining between them. This CDR3 has 15 amino acids. DNA of the CDR3: TGTGCCAGCAGTGAAATCGGACTAGCCAAAAACATTCAGTACTTC. Residues: CASSEIGLAKNIQYF.

In its sample, this clone was seen once. The chain carries TRBV25-1 and TRBJ2-3; the match to TRBD1 covers 10 bases. After removal of 6 bases from V and 2 bases from J, the junction contained 11 bases not matched to a gene. Germline loops: CDR1 MGHDK, CDR2 SYGVNS. This CDR3 spans 17 amino acids. DNA of the CDR3: TGTGCCAGCAGCCCCGGGACAGGGGAACCATTCACAGATACGCAGTATTTT. Translating it yields CASSPGTGEPFTDTQYF.

This clone was counted once. The chain joins TRBV6-5 to TRBJ2-7, with TRBD2 matching 8 bases. This CDR3 spans 13 amino acids. Germline CDR1 and CDR2: MNHEY and SVGAGI. With 2 bases clipped from V and 6 bases from J, the junction kept 3 bases outside the gene matches. Written as DNA, the CDR3 is TGTGCCAGCAGTTACGGGCGGGGGGCCGAGCAGTACTTC. Protein sequence: CASSYGRGAEQYF.

The rearrangement links TRBV2 to TRBJ2-2; 8 bases fit TRBD1. V shed 6 bases, J shed 5 bases, and the junction held 5 bases outside the gene matches. The CDR3 sequence is 14 residues long. Germline-derived CDR1 and CDR2 are SNHLY and FYNNEI. CDR3 region: CASSLQGETGELFF. In nucleotides, the CDR3 is TGTGCCAGCAGCTTACAGGGGGAGACCGGGGAGCTGTTTTTT.

This chain connects TRBV11-2 to TRBJ1-2, with unresolved D. CDR3 size: 13 residues. Germline CDR1 SGHAT, CDR2 FQNNGV. The V end was cut by 4 bases, the J end by 3 bases, with 9 bases between. The CDR3, as DNA: TGTGCCAGCAGCTCCACTTTGGACTATGGCTACACCTTC. Encoded protein: CASSSTLDYGYTF. The variable domain in full, with the rest retrieved from reference TRBV11-2 and TRBJ1-2, is EAGVAQSPRYKIIEKRQSVAFWCNPISGHATLYWYQQILGQGPKLLIQFQNNGVVDDSQLPKDRFSAERLKGVDSTLKIQPAKLEDSAVYLCASSSTLDYGYTFGSGTRLTVV.

The chain recombines TRBV7-8 with TRBJ1-6; 7 nucleotides line up with TRBD1. Germline-derived CDR1 and CDR2 are SGHVS and FQNEAQ. The CDR3 loop spans 13 amino acids. V lost 4 bases, J lost 10 bases, and 4 bases stayed unmatched. CDR3 amino acids: CASSSDRDSPLHF. The CDR3 DNA follows: TGTGCCAGCAGCTCCGACAGGGACTCACCCCTCCACTTT.

This clone occurred once. J is TRBJ1-1 and V is TRBV5-1, with a possible D match to TRBD1 (5 bases). V lost 1 base, J lost 4 bases, and 8 bases lay in between. Germline assignment: CDR1 SGHRS and CDR2 YFSETQ. The length of the CDR3 is 13 residues. The CDR3 DNA reads as TGCGCCAGCAGCTTGCAGGGACCCACTGAAGCTTTCTTT. This sequence encodes CASSLQGPTEAFF.

The chain uses TRBV19 and TRBJ1-5, with a tentative D call TRBD1 (5 bases). The CDR3 length is 13 residues. The V end lost 3 bases, the J end lost 4 bases, and 7 bases lay between the germline ends. CDR1 and CDR2 from the germline V gene are LNHDA and SQIVND (reference sequence). CDR3 region: CASSIGGNQPQHF. DNA for the CDR3: TGTGCCAGTAGTATCGGGGGGAATCAGCCCCAGCATTTT.

This chain links TRBV5-1 with TRBJ1-1; D uncertain. This CDR3 comprises 14 residues. V dropped 4 bases and J dropped 4 bases, with 14 bases sitting between them. The germline gives CDR1 SGHRS, CDR2 YFSETQ. CDR3: CASSGPGTVTEAFF. The CDR3, as DNA: TGCGCCAGCAGCGGGCCGGGAACTGTCACTGAAGCTTTCTTT.

The rearrangement joins TRBV5-1 to TRBJ2-7, with D possibly TRBD1 on 5 matching bases. The CDR3 length is 17 residues. The V gene's germline CDR1 is SGHRS and CDR2 YFSETQ. Trimming removed 0 bases at V and 4 bases at J, with 20 bases between. The CDR3 here is CASSLGQDSRGTYEQYF. The CDR3 region has the DNA TGCGCCAGCAGCTTGGGGCAGGATTCAAGGGGTACTTACGAGCAGTACTTC.

A few counts support this clone. The chain has TRBV11-3 and TRBJ2-3; D unresolved. This CDR3 comprises 14 residues. Trimming cost V 1 base and J 4 bases, with 9 bases left between them. Germline V lookup: CDR1 SGHNT, CDR2 YENEEA. For the CDR3, the DNA is TGTGCCAGCAGCTTAGGGGGTGTCGCAGATACGCAGTATTTT. Its protein product is CASSLGGVADTQYF. Complete variable domain (other parts from reference TRBV11-3 and TRBJ2-3): EAGVVQSPRYKIIEKKQPVAFWCNPISGHNTLYWYLQNLGQGPELLIRYENEEAVDDSQLPKDRFSAERLKGVDSTLKIQPAELGDSAVYLCASSLGGVADTQYFGPGTRLTVL.